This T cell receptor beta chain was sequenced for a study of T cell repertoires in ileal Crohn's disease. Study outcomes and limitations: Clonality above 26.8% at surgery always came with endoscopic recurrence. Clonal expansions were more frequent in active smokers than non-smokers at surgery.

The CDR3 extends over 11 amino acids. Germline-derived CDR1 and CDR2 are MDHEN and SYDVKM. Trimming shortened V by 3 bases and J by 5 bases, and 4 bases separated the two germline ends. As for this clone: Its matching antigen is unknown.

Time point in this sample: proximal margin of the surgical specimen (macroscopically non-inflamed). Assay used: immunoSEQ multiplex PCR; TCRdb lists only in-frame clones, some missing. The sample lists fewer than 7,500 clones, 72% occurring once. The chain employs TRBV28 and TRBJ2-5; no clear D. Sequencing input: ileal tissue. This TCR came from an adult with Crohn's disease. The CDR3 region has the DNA TGTGCCAGCAGTTTTGGGGAGACCCAGTACTTC. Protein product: CASSFGETQYF.